The clone carrying this T cell receptor beta chain was observed many times. Antigen: not known. TCRdb re-analysed the PCR reads in MiXCR, keeping a single row per CDR3 protein. The table has about half a million distinct CDR3 sequences, roughly 26% seen once; the top ten hold 0.76%. These data belong to a study of molecular identifiers for immune sequencing clone quantification. Study-wide background: For replicates, RNA isolated from approximately 22,000 or 94,000 naive CD8 cells was divided into five portions, of which four were sequenced.

It was from about 19,000 to 1,100,000 sorted cells, with 10%, 30% or 50% RNA, that naive CD8 libraries came. Study-level results: In a background of 950,000 to 1,000,000 naive cells, spiked Jurkat TCR RNA from one cell was reportedly detectable.

Trimming removed 0 bases from V and 0 bases from J; junction bases left unmatched: 8. This CDR3 is 17 amino acids long. Per the germline V gene, CDR1 is SGHDT and CDR2 is YYEEEE. This clonotype was obtained from a human donor in good health. Some libraries in this study had Jurkat cell RNA spiked in. The gene calls are TRBV5-6 and TRBJ1-1, with 7 bases fitting TRBD1. Sample: naive CD8+ T cells from blood, with Jurkat cell RNA spiked in. Subset meaning: FACS-sorted CD8+CD4-CCR7+CD45RA+ naive T cells. In DNA, the CDR3 is TGTGCCAGCAGCTTGGTCGGGGACAGTACTTTGAACACTGAAGCTTTCTTT. Protein product: CASSLVGDSTLNTEAFF.